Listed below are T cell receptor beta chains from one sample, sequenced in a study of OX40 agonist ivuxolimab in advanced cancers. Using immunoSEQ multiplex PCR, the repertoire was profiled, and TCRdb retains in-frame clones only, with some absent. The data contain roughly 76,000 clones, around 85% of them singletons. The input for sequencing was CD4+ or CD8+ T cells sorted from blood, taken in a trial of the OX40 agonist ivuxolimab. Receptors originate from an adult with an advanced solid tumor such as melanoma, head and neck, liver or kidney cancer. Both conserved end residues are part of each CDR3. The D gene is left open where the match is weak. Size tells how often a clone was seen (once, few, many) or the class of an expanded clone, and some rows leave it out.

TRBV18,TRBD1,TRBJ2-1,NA,CASSPPGQGARNEQFF,TGTGCCAGCTCACCACCGGGACAGGGGGCCCGCAATGAGCAGTTCTTC
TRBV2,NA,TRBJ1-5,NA,CASSGTASNQPQHF,TGTGCCAGCAGTGGGACAGCTAGCAATCAGCCCCAGCATTTT
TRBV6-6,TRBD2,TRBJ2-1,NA,CASSYKAGVDYNEQFF,TGTGCCAGCAGTTACAAGGCGGGGGTCGATTACAATGAGCAGTTCTTC
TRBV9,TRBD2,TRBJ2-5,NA,CASSVDGGRETQYF,TGTGCCAGCAGCGTAGACGGGGGGAGAGAGACCCAGTACTTC
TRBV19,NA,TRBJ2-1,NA,CASSIDRNPLTSSNEQFF,TGTGCCAGTAGTATAGACCGAAATCCTCTGACTAGTTCCAATGAGCAGTTCTTC
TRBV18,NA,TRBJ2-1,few,CASSPRADYNEQFF,TGTGCCAGCTCACCGAGAGCAGACTACAATGAGCAGTTCTTC
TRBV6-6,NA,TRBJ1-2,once,CASSYSTQGYGYTF,TGTGCCAGCAGTTACTCGACACAGGGATATGGCTACACCTTC
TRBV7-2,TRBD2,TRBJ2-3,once,CASSSWGGVADTQYF,TGTGCCAGCAGCTCTTGGGGGGGAGTTGCAGATACGCAGTATTTT
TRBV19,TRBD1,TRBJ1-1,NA,CASRETGALNTEAFF,TGTGCCAGTAGAGAGACAGGGGCCTTGAACACTGAAGCTTTCTTT
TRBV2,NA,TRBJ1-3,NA,CASRETEASFSGNTIYF,TGTGCCAGCCGAGAAACCGAGGCGAGCTTCTCTGGAAACACCATATATTTT
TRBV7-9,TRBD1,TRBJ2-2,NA,CASSLGGTGMYPGELFF,TGTGCCAGCAGCTTAGGAGGGACAGGGATGTATCCCGGGGAGCTGTTTTTT
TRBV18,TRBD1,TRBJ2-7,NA,CASSRSDRGLYEQYF,TGTGCCAGCTCACGTTCGGACAGGGGTCTCTACGAGCAGTACTTC
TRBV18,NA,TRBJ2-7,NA,CASSPPRTAPLEQYF,TGTGCCAGCTCACCACCAAGGACTGCGCCTCTCGAGCAGTACTTC
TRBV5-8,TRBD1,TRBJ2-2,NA,CASSLVTGVYTGELFF,TGTGCCAGCAGCTTGGTGACAGGGGTGTACACCGGGGAGCTGTTTTTT
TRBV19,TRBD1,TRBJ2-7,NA,CASSQDRGVDEQYF,TGTGCCAGTAGTCAGGACAGGGGAGTAGACGAGCAGTACTTC
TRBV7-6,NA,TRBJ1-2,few,CASSHEAGGYGYTF,TGTGCCAGCAGCCACGAGGCGGGGGGCTATGGCTACACCTTC
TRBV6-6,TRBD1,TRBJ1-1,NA,CASREGTAEAFF,TGTGCCAGCAGGGAAGGGACAGCGGAAGCTTTCTTT
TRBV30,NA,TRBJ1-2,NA,CAWKLTAQTHGYTF,TGTGCCTGGAAGCTGACAGCGCAGACCCATGGCTACACCTTC
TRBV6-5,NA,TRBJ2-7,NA,CASRLHGGYEQYF,TGTGCCAGCAGACTACATGGCGGCTACGAGCAGTACTTC
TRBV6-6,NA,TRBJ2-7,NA,CASSSDWTGYEQYF,TGTGCCAGCAGTTCCGACTGGACGGGGTACGAGCAGTACTTC